This TCR beta chain was obtained from a study of beta chain features in type 1 diabetes. This clone was detected only once. Its antigen is as yet unknown. Each of the sorted populations had a purity greater than 95%. Isolated RNA was reverse transcribed in full, so expressed TCRB transcripts were sequenced. Libraries were prepared by immunoSEQ multiplex PCR; TCRdb keeps only in-frame clonotypes and omits some of them. The data show nearly 250,000 clones, 55% to 70% seen once. Study conclusions and caveats: The study found fewer insertions and more deletions at VDJ junctions in type 1 diabetes patients.

The CDR3 is 16 amino acids. Deletions cut 0 bases from V and 4 bases from J, with 15 bases between. Germline-derived CDR1 and CDR2 are SGHDN and FVKESK. The source material was naive CD4+ T cells from blood. This receptor was obtained from a man aged 25 to 40 in good health. This chain links TRBV14 with TRBJ2-5; D uncertain. CDR3 loop: CASSQDLPKGGETQYF. CDR3 nucleotides: TGTGCCAGCAGCCAAGATCTTCCCAAGGGTGGAGAGACCCAGTACTTC. Full variable domain (rest looked up from reference TRBV14 and TRBJ2-5): EAGVTQFPSHSVIEKGQTVTLRCDPISGHDNLYWYRRVMGKEIKFLLHFVKESKQDESGMPNNRFLAERTGGTYSTLKVQPAELEDSGVYFCASSQDLPKGGETQYFGPGTRLLVL.